Listed below are T cell receptor beta chains from one sample, sequenced in a study of shared clonotypes between healthy human individuals. Assay used: immunoSEQ multiplex PCR; TCRdb lists only in-frame clones, some missing. Of 730,000 or so clones listed, roughly 70% are singletons. The sample comprised memory CD4+ T cells sorted from blood. The receptors originated from a woman aged 25-40 years in good health. Each CDR3 is given with its conserved first and last residue. The D gene is left open where the match is weak. Rows give clone size only sometimes, using once, few, many, or a class for an expanded clone.

TRBV7-2	.	.	TRBJ2-7	12	TGTGCCAGCAGCTTGCCGGGATACGAGCAGTACTTC	CASSLPGYEQYF
TRBV27	.	.	TRBJ1-2	11	TGTGCCAGCAGTAACAGGGATGGCTACACCTTC	CASSNRDGYTF
TRBV5-1	.	TRBD2	TRBJ2-3	15	TGCGCCAGCAGCTTGGTGGGACTAGAGTGGGATACGCAGTATTTT	CASSLVGLEWDTQYF
TRBV30	.	.	TRBJ1-2	13	TGTGCCTGGAGTCGGGCGGAAGGATATGGCTACACCTTC	CAWSRAEGYGYTF
TRBV7-9	.	.	TRBJ2-1	16	TGTGCCAGCCTAAGGCCCGGACAAGGGAGTTTCAATGAGCAGTTCTTC	CASLRPGQGSFNEQFF
TRBV18	.	TRBD1	TRBJ2-2	14	TGTGCCAGCTCACCGTCCCGGGACAGGGGTGAGCTGTTTTTT	CASSPSRDRGELFF
TRBV4-1	.	.	TRBJ2-1	16	TGCGCCAGCAGCCAAGATCTTAGCGGTCAATACAATGAGCAGTTCTTC	CASSQDLSGQYNEQFF
TRBV7-9	.	.	TRBJ2-7	14	TGTGCCAGCAGCTTAGACCAGGGCGGCTACGAGCAGTACTTC	CASSLDQGGYEQYF
TRBV28	few	TRBD1	TRBJ1-1	14	TGTGCCAGCAGTGGACAGGGGTTTAACACTGAAGCTTTCTTT	CASSGQGFNTEAFF
TRBV2	.	TRBD2	TRBJ2-1	18	TGTGCCAGCAGTGGAATAGCGGGAGGGAATCGCTCCTACAATGAGCAGTTCTTC	CASSGIAGGNRSYNEQFF
TRBV19	.	TRBD2	TRBJ2-7	16	TGTGCCAGTAGTTCCAGGACTAGCGGTAACTCCTACGAGCAGTACTTC	CASSSRTSGNSYEQYF
TRBV19	.	.	TRBJ1-4	12	TGTGCCAGTAGTATCCCGGGGCCCAAACTGTTTTTT	CASSIPGPKLFF
TRBV5-5	.	.	TRBJ2-6	17	TGTGCCAGCAGCTTCGGAATCACAGCCACTGGGGCCAACGTCCTGACTTTC	CASSFGITATGANVLTF
TRBV4-1	.	.	TRBJ1-3	15	TGCGCCAGCAGCCAAGGGGGACAAGCGGGAAACACCATATATTTT	CASSQGGQAGNTIYF
TRBV5-1	medium-sized	.	TRBJ1-3	16	TGCGCCAGCAGCCTCCTACAGGTTGGCTCTGGAAACACCATATATTTT	CASSLLQVGSGNTIYF
TRBV6-1	.	.	TRBJ2-7	13	TGTGCCAGCACCAGGGACACGGCCTACGAGCAGTACTTC	CASTRDTAYEQYF
TRBV5-8	once	TRBD1	TRBJ2-6	15	TGTGCCAGCAGCCTAGACAGGGCTGGGGCCAACGTCCTGACTTTC	CASSLDRAGANVLTF
TRBV19	.	.	TRBJ2-2	15	TGTGCCAGTAGTTCTTCAGCGTGGAACGCCGGGGAGCTGTTTTTT	CASSSSAWNAGELFF
TRBV11-2	once	TRBD1	TRBJ1-2	15	TGTGCCAGCAGCTTAGTCACAGGGGGCGGATATGGCTACACCTTC	CASSLVTGGGYGYTF
TRBV4-2	once	.	TRBJ1-3	16	TGTGCCAGCAGCCAAGATCTGGTGGAGGCTGGAAACACCATATATTTT	CASSQDLVEAGNTIYF
TRBV6-5	.	.	TRBJ1-4	15	TGTGCCAGCAGTTATGAAGGGGCAACTAATGAAAAACTGTTTTTT	CASSYEGATNEKLFF
TRBV5-1	.	.	TRBJ1-3	13	TGCGCCAGCAGCGATTACAGTGGAAACACCATATATTTT	CASSDYSGNTIYF
TRBV28	.	TRBD2	TRBJ2-3	14	TGTGCCACCGGGACTAGCGGGAGAGGAGATACGCAGTATTTT	CATGTSGRGDTQYF
TRBV6-4	.	.	TRBJ1-1	13	TGTGCCAGCAGTGTTTCAGGGATATCTGAAGCTTTCTTT	CASSVSGISEAFF
TRBV19	once	.	TRBJ1-2	16	TGTGCCAGTGGAGGACAGTCCCGACCTATTAACTATGGCTACACCTTC	CASGGQSRPINYGYTF
TRBV7-9	.	.	TRBJ2-7	13	TGTGCCAGCAGCTTCCGGGACACTAGCGAGCAGTACTTC	CASSFRDTSEQYF
TRBV18	.	.	TRBJ2-5	12	TGTGCCAGCTCACCAGGGAAGGAGACCCAGTACTTC	CASSPGKETQYF
TRBV6-6	.	.	TRBJ1-5	13	TGTGCCAGCACCCTGGCGGGGGAACAGCCCCAGCATTTT	CASTLAGEQPQHF
TRBV7-3	few	.	TRBJ1-1	13	TGTGCCAGCAGCTTATTTCGGGAAACTGAAGCTTTCTTT	CASSLFRETEAFF
TRBV28	.	.	TRBJ2-2	12	TGTGCATCTCTCCGGGACACCGGGGAGCTGTTTTTT	CASLRDTGELFF
TRBV2	few	TRBD1	TRBJ1-1	13	TGTGCCAGCAGGCCCGAGGGGGGACAGGCAGCTTTCTTT	CASRPEGGQAAFF
TRBV19	.	.	TRBJ1-1	16	TGTGCCAGTAGCTTTCAGGCCATCCAGGGTGCCACTGAAGCTTTCTTT	CASSFQAIQGATEAFF
TRBV6-5	once	.	TRBJ2-7	15	TGTGCCAGCAGCCCCGACTACCTTCGTTTGTACGAGCAGTACTTC	CASSPDYLRLYEQYF
TRBV6-1	.	.	TRBJ1-4	14	TGTGCCAGCAGTGACCTTACAACTAATGAAAAACTGTTTTTT	CASSDLTTNEKLFF
TRBV5-1	.	TRBD2	TRBJ2-5	15	TGCGCCAGCAGCCGACTAGCGGGAGTGGAAAAGACCCAGTACTTC	CASSRLAGVEKTQYF
TRBV7-9	.	TRBD1	TRBJ2-7	15	TGTGCCAGCAGCCGACTGGGACAGGGGGCGTACGAGCAGTACTTC	CASSRLGQGAYEQYF
TRBV6-5	many	.	TRBJ1-5	14	TGTGCCAGCAGTTACTCTGCGGGGGGACAGCCCCAGCATTTT	CASSYSAGGQPQHF
TRBV27	once	.	TRBJ1-3	17	TGTGCCAGCAGTCGTGGGGGGGGCGAACAGACTGGAAACACCATATATTTT	CASSRGGGEQTGNTIYF
TRBV15	.	TRBD2	TRBJ2-3	17	TGTGCCACCAGCAGAGATCTAGGTCTAGCGGGTACAGATACGCAGTATTTT	CATSRDLGLAGTDTQYF
TRBV4-2	.	TRBD1	TRBJ2-5	15	TGTGCCAGCAGCCAAGAGGACAGGTACCAAGAGACCCAGTACTTC	CASSQEDRYQETQYF
TRBV28	.	.	TRBJ1-2	14	TGTGCCAGCAGTTTATGGCAGACTAACTATGGCTACACCTTC	CASSLWQTNYGYTF
TRBV13	.	TRBD1	TRBJ1-5	16	TGTGCCAGCAGCTTGAGGGGGACAGGGGCTCATCAGCCCCAGCATTTT	CASSLRGTGAHQPQHF
TRBV7-2	.	TRBD2	TRBJ2-7	16	TGTGCCAGCAGCTCCCGGACTAGCGGGATTGGCTACGAGCAGTACTTC	CASSSRTSGIGYEQYF
TRBV28	few	TRBD2	TRBJ2-7	14	TGTGCCAGCAGTTCGGCTAGCGGGAGGGGCGAGCAGTACTTC	CASSSASGRGEQYF
TRBV4-1	.	.	TRBJ1-2	15	TGCGCCAGCAGCCAAGATTCGAGAGTGGCGTATGGCTACACCTTC	CASSQDSRVAYGYTF
TRBV20-1	.	.	TRBJ2-7	11	TGCAGTTTCGGGACGACCTACGAGCAGTACTTC	CSFGTTYEQYF
TRBV12-2	.	.	TRBJ2-1	16	TGTGCAAGTCGCTTAGCGAATAGCGGGAGCTACAATGAGCAGTTCTTC	CASRLANSGSYNEQFF
TRBV11-2	.	TRBD1	TRBJ2-7	13	TGTGCCAGCAGCAGGGGACAGGCGCGCGAGCAGTACTTC	CASSRGQAREQYF
TRBV11-2	.	.	TRBJ2-5	15	TGTGCCAGCAGTCCTTCCTCAGGGTTCCAAGAGACCCAGTACTTC	CASSPSSGFQETQYF
TRBV5-1	.	TRBD1	TRBJ1-5	15	TGCGCCAGCAGCAGGGACAGTCTTAGCAATCAGCCCCAGCATTTT	CASSRDSLSNQPQHF
TRBV7-2	.	TRBD2	TRBJ2-1	17	TGTGCCAGCAGCTCGAGTTCCGGACTAGCGTTTCTAAATGAGCAGTTCTTC	CASSSSSGLAFLNEQFF
TRBV5-1	.	TRBD2	TRBJ2-3	16	TGCGCCAGCAGCTCCCCTAGCGGCAGATTCACAGATACGCAGTATTTT	CASSSPSGRFTDTQYF
TRBV28	.	.	TRBJ1-5	15	TGTGCCAGCAGTACGGGGGGCGCTGGCGGACAGCCCCAGCATTTT	CASSTGGAGGQPQHF
TRBV28	.	.	TRBJ1-1	11	TGTGCCAGCAGTTTGCGCGCTGAAGCTTTCTTT	CASSLRAEAFF
TRBV28	.	.	TRBJ1-2	11	TGTGCCAGCAGTCATGGCTATGGCTACACCTTC	CASSHGYGYTF